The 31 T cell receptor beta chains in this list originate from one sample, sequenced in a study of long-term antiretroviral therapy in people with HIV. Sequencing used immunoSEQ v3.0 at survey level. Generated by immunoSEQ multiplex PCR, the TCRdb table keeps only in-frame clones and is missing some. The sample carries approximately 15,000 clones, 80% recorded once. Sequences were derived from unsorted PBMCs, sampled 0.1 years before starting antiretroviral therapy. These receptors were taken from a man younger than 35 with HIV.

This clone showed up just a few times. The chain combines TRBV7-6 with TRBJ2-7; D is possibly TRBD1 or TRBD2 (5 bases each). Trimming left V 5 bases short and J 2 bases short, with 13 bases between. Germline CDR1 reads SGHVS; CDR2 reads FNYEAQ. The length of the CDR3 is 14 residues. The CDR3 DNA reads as TGTGCCAGCAGCCCTGAGGGGACGACCTACGAGCAGTACTTC. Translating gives CASSPEGTTYEQYF.

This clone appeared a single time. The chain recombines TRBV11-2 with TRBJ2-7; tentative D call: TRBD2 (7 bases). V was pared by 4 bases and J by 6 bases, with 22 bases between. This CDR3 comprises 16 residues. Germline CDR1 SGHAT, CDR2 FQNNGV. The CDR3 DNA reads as TGTGCCAGCAGCTCCTTGGGGGGGGGCGCGAACAGCGAGCAGTACTTC. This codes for CASSSLGGGANSEQYF.

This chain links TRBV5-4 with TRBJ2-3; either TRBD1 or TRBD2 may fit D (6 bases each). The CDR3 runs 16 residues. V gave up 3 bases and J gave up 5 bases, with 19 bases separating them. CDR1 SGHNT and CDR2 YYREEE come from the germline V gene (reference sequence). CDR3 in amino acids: CASSWGAAGAEDTQYF. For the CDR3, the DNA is TGTGCCAGCAGCTGGGGGGCGGCAGGGGCGGAAGATACGCAGTATTTT.

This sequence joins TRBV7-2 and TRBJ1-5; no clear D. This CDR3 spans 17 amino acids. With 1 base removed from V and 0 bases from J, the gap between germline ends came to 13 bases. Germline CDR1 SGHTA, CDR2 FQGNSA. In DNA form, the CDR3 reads TGTGCCAGCAGCTTAGATGTCCGACGGAATAGCAATCAGCCCCAGCATTTT. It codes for CASSLDVRRNSNQPQHF.

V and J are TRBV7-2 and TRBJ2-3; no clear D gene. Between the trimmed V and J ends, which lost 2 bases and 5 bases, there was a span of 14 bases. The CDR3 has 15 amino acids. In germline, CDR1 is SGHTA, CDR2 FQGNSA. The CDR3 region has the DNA TGTGCCAGCAGCTTAAGTTTGTGGAAGGGAGATACGCAGTATTTT. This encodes CASSLSLWKGDTQYF.

Here the CDR3 DNA reads TGTGCCAGCAGCCGGGACGGGAACACTGAAGCTTTCTTT. Amino acid sequence: CASSRDGNTEAFF. V is TRBV7-6 and J is TRBJ1-1; a weak D match, TRBD1 (5 bases). Trimming took 5 bases from V and 1 from J, leaving 8 bases between them. CDR1 and CDR2 (germline): SGHVS, FNYEAQ. The CDR3 has 13 residues.

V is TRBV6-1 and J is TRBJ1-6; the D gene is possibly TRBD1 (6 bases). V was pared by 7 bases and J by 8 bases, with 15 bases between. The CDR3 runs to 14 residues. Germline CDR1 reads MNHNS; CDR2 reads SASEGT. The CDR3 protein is CASNPGTWDSPLHF. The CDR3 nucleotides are TGTGCCAGCAACCCCGGGACATGGGATTCACCCCTCCACTTT.

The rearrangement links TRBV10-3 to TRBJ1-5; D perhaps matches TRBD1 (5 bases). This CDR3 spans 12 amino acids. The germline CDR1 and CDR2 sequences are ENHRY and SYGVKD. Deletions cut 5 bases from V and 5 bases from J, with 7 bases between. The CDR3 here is CAISTGDQPQHF. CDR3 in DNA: TGTGCCATCAGTACAGGTGATCAGCCCCAGCATTTT.

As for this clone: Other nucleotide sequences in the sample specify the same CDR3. The CDR3 nucleotides are TGTGCCAGCACCCCGGACAGGGGAGGTACCGGGGAGCTGTTTTTT. Amino acids: CASTPDRGGTGELFF. The chain recombines TRBV11-3 with TRBJ2-2; 9 positions agree with TRBD1. CDR1 and CDR2 (germline): SGHNT, YENEEA. This CDR3 region has 15 residues. Losses at the gene ends were 7 bases for V and 5 bases for J; bases not matched to a gene: 8.

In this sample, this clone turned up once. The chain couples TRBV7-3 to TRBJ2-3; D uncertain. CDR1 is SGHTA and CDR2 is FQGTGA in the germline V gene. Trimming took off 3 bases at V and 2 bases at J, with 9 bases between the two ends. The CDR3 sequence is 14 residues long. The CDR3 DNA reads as TGTGCCAGCAGCTTCGGCCAGCCCACAGATACGCAGTATTTT. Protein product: CASSFGQPTDTQYF.

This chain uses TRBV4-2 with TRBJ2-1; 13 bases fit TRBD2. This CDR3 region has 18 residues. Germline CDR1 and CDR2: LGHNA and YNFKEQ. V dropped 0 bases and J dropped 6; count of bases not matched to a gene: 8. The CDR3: CASSQEVLAGGRGNEQFF. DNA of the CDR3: TGTGCCAGCAGCCAAGAGGTACTAGCGGGGGGGCGTGGCAATGAGCAGTTCTTC.

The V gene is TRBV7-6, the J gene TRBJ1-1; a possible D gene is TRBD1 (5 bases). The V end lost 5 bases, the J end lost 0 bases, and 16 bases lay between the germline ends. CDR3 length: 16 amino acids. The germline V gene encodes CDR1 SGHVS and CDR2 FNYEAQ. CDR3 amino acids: CASSPSAGTMNTEAFF. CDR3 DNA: TGTGCCAGCAGCCCCTCGGCAGGGACTATGAACACTGAAGCTTTCTTT.

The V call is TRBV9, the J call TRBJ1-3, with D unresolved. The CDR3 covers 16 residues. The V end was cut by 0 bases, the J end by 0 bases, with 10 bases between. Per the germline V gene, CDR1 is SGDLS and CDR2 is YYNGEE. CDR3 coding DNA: TGTGCCAGCAGCGTAGCGACGGCTAGCTCTGGAAACACCATATATTTT. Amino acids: CASSVATASSGNTIYF.

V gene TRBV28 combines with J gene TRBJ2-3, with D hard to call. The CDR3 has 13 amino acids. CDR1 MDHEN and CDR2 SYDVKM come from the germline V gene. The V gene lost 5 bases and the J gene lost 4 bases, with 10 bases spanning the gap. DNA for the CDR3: TGTGCCAGCAGTACTGTTAGCCCAGATACGCAGTATTTT. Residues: CASSTVSPDTQYF.

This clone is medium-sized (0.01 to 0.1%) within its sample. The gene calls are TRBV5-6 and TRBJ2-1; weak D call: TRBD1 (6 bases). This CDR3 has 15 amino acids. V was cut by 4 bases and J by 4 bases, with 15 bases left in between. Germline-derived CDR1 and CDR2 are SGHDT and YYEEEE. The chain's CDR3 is CASSLGAGEYNEQFF. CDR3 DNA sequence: TGTGCCAGCAGCCTGGGGGCGGGTGAATACAATGAGCAGTTCTTC.

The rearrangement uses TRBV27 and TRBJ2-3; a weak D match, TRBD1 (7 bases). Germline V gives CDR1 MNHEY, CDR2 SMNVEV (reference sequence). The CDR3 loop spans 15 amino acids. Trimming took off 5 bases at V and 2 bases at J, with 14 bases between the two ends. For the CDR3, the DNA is TGTGCCAGCAGTCCCCAGGGGGGTGACACAGATACGCAGTATTTT. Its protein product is CASSPQGGDTDTQYF.

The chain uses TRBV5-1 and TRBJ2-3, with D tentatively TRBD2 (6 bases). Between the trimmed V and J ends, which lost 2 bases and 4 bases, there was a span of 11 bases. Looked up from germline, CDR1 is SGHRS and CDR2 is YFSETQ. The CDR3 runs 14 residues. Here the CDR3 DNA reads TGCGCCAGCAGCTTACAGACTAGTTCAGATACGCAGTATTTT. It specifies CASSLQTSSDTQYF.

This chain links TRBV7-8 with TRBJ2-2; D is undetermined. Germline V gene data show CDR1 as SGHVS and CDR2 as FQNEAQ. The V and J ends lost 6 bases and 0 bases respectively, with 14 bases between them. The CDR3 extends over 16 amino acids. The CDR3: CASSWVADSNTGELFF. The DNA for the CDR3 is TGTGCCAGCAGTTGGGTAGCCGATTCGAACACCGGGGAGCTGTTTTTT.

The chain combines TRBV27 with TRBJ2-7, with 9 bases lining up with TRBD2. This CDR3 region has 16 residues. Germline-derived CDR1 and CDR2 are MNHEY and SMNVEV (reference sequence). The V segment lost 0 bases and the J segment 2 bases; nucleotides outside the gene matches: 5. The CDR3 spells CASSLSFASGTYEQYF. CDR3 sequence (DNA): TGTGCCAGCAGTTTATCGTTTGCTAGCGGGACCTACGAGCAGTACTTC.

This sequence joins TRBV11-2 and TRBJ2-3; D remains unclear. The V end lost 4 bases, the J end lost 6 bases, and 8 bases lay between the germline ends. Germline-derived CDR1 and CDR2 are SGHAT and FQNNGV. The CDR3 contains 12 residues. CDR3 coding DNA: TGTGCCAGCAGCTCGCTTACGGATACGCAGTATTTT. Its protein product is CASSSLTDTQYF.

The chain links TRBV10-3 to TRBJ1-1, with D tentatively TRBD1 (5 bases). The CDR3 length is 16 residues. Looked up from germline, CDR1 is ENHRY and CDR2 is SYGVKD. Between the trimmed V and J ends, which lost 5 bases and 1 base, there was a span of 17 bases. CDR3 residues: CAISNPGPPKNTEAFF. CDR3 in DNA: TGTGCCATCAGTAATCCGGGGCCCCCGAAGAACACTGAAGCTTTCTTT.

CDR3 in amino acids: CASSRAGVIGYTF. In DNA, the CDR3 is TGTGCCAGTAGTAGGGCAGGGGTGATTGGCTACACCTTC. This chain joins TRBV19 and TRBJ1-2; a possible D gene is TRBD1 (6 bases). CDR1 and CDR2 from the germline V gene are LNHDA and SQIVND (reference sequence). The CDR3 has 13 residues. The V end lost 4 bases, the J end lost 7 bases, and 13 bases lay between the germline ends.

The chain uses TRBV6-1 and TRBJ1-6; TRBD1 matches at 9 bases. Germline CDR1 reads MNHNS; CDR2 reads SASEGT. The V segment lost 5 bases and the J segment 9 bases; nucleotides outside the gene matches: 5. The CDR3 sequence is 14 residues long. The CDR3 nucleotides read TGTGCCAGCAGTCTACAGGGGGCACGTTCACCCCTCCACTTT. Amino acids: CASSLQGARSPLHF.

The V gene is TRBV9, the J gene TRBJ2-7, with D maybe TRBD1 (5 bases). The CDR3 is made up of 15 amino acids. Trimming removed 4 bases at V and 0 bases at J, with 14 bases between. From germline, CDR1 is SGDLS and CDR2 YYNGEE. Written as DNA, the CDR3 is TGTGCCAGCAGCCTAACAGGACGGCACTCCTACGAGCAGTACTTC. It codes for CASSLTGRHSYEQYF.

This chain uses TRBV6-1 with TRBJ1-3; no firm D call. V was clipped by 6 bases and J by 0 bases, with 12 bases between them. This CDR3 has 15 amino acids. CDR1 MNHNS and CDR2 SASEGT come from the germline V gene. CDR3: CASREQSRSGNTIYF. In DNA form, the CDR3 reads TGTGCCAGCAGGGAACAGTCCCGCTCTGGAAACACCATATATTTT.

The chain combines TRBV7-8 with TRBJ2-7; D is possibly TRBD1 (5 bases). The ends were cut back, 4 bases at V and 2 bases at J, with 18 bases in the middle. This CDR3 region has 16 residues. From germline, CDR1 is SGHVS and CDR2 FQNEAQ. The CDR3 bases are TGTGCCAGCAGCTCCGATCAGGGTAAAACCGCCTACGAGCAGTACTTC. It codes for CASSSDQGKTAYEQYF.

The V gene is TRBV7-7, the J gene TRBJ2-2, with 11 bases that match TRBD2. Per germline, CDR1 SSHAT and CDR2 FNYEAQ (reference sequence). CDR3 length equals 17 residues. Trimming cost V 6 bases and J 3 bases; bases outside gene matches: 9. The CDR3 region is CASRQGTSGDYTGELFF. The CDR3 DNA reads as TGTGCCAGCAGGCAAGGGACTAGCGGAGACTACACCGGGGAGCTGTTTTTT. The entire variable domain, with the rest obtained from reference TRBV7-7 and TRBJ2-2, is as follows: GAGVSQSPRYKVTKRGQDVTLRCDPISSHATLYWYQQALGQGPEFLTYFNYEAQPDKSGLPSDRFSAERPEGSISTLTIQRTEQRDSAMYRCASRQGTSGDYTGELFFGEGSRLTVL.

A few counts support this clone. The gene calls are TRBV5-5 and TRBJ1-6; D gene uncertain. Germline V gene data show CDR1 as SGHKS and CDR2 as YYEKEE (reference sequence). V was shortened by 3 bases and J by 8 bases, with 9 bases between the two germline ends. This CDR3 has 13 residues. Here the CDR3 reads CASSSTWDSPLHF. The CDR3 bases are TGTGCCAGCAGCTCCACCTGGGATTCACCCCTCCACTTT.

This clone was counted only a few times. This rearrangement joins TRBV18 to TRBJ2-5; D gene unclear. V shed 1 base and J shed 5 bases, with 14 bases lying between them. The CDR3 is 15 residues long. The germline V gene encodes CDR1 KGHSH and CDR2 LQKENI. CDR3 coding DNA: TGTGCCAGCTCACCACTAACCGCTAGAAGGGAGACCCAGTACTTC. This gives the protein CASSPLTARRETQYF.

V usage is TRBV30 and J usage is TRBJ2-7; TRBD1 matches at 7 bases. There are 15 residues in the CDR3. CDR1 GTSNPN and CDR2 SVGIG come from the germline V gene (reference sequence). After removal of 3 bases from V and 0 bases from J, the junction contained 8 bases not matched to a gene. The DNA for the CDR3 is TGTGCCTGGAGAAACCGGGACAGCCCCTCCTACGAGCAGTACTTC. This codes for CAWRNRDSPSYEQYF.

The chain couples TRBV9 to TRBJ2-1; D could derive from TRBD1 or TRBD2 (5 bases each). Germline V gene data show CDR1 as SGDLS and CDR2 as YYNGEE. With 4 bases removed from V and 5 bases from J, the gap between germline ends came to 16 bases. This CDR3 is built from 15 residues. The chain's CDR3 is CASSPWGSTNNEQFF. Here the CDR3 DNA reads TGTGCCAGCAGCCCGTGGGGGAGTACCAACAATGAGCAGTTCTTC. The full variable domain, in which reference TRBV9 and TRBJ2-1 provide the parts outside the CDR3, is DSGVTQTPKHLITATGQRVTLRCSPRSGDLSVYWYQQSLDQGLQFLIQYYNGEERAKGNILERFSAQQFPDLHSELNLSSLELGDSALYFCASSPWGSTNNEQFFGPGTRLTVL.